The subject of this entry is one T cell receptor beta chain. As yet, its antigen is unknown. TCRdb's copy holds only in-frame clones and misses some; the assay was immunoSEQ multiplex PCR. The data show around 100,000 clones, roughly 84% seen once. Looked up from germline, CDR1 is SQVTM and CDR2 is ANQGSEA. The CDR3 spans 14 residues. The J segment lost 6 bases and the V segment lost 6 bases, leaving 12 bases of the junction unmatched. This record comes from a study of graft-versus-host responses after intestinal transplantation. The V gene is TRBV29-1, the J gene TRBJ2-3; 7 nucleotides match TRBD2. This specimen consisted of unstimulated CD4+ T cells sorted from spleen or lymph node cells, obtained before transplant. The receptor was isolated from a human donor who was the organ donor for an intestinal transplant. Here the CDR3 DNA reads TGCAGCGTGGAACCTTTTGGGAGGGATGATACGCAGTATTTT. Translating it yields CSVEPFGRDDTQYF.